Included here is one TCR beta chain sequence, with context. Its antigen is as yet unknown. With random hexamers, about 0.5 to 1 ug RNA was reverse transcribed. The immunoSEQ assay covered 54 Vbeta and 13 Jbeta segments for CDR3. TCRdb itself ran the immunoSEQ multiplex PCR reads through MiXCR, one entry per CDR3 protein. The sample holds 95,000 to 150,000 distinct CDR3 sequences; about 92% are singletons and the top ten take roughly 0.33%. This sample was included in a study of CD8 T cells in Susac syndrome. General study findings and limits: The study's TCR sequencing and HLA analysis covered a relatively small number of individuals, and the study acknowledged this.

The CDR3 runs 15 residues. The trim removed 3 bases at V and 5 bases at J, leaving 3 bases unmatched. Germline assignment: CDR1 SGHDT and CDR2 YYEEEE. The chain couples TRBV5-6 to TRBJ2-1; 12 nucleotides match TRBD1. The material sequenced was CD8+ T cells from PBMCs. The origin of this receptor is a human donor with multiple sclerosis. CDR3 residues: CASSSGQGAHNEQFF. The CDR3 DNA follows: TGTGCCAGCAGCTCGGGACAGGGGGCGCACAATGAGCAGTTCTTC.